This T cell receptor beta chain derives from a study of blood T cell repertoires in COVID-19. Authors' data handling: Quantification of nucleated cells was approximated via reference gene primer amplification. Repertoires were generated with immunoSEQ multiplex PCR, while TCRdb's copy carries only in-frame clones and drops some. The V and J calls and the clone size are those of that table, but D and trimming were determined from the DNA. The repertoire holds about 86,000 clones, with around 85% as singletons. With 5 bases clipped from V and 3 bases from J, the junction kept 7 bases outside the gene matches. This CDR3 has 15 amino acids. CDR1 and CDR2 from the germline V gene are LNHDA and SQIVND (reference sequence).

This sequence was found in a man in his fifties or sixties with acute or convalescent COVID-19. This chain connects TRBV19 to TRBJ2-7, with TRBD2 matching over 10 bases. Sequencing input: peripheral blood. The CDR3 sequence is CASSFSRTSGYEQYF. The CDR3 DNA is TGTGCCAGTAGTTTCTCTCGGACTAGCGGCTACGAGCAGTACTTC.